These 29 T cell receptor beta chains were sequenced from one sample in a study of blood T cell repertoires in COVID-19 (dated by TCRdb to 2018 to 2020). Libraries were prepared through the immunoSEQ multiplex PCR assay. Entries here come from immuneACCESS through TCRdb and include only in-frame sequences with V and J called. Some clones fail to appear in such tables; in the studies checked, an unresolved V gene covers under half of the shortfall, and the cause of the remainder is unknown. This sample has over 200,000 clones in its table, and more than 70% of those were observed once. The ten top clones hold 5.7% of the sample. Sequenced material: peripheral blood. The source is an elderly man with acute or convalescent COVID-19.

This chain connects TRBV12-3 or TRBV12-4 to TRBJ1-6; D not resolved. The CDR3 is 13 amino acids. Deletions cut 7 bases from V and 10 bases from J, with 14 bases between. As DNA, the CDR3 is TGTGCCAGCACGTTCACCCGGCGGTCACCCCTCCACTTT. It codes for CASTFTRRSPLHF.

J is TRBJ1-5 and V is TRBV2; D gene uncertain. Germline assignment: CDR1 SNHLY and CDR2 FYNNEI. V lost 2 bases to trimming and J lost 3 bases, with 8 bases between them. CDR3 size: 14 residues. CDR3 nucleotide sequence: TGTGCCAGCAGTGAATATACAGACAATCAGCCCCAGCATTTT. Translating gives CASSEYTDNQPQHF.

The chain recombines TRBV5-1 with TRBJ1-1; D remains unclear. V was clipped by 0 bases and J by 1 base, with 7 bases between them. Germline V gene data show CDR1 as SGHRS and CDR2 as YFSETQ. CDR3 length: 14 residues. The CDR3: CASSLVGRNTEAFF. CDR3 sequence (DNA): TGCGCCAGCAGCTTGGTGGGGAGGAACACTGAAGCTTTCTTT.

This clone was detected only a few times. The chain recombines TRBV9 with TRBJ2-3, with TRBD1 identical over 9 bases. J lost 1 base, V lost 3 bases, and 6 bases had no gene match. The CDR3 is made up of 16 amino acids. Per germline, CDR1 SGDLS and CDR2 YYNGEE. CDR3 protein: CASSERTGEGTDTQYF. CDR3 in DNA: TGTGCCAGCAGCGAACGGACAGGGGAGGGCACAGATACGCAGTATTTT.

The J gene is TRBJ2-4, the V gene TRBV5-4; D may be TRBD2 (6 bases). This CDR3 has 13 residues. Germline CDR1 and CDR2: SGHNT and YYREEE (reference sequence). The V end lost 3 bases, the J end lost 12 bases, and 16 bases lay between the germline ends. The CDR3 sequence: CASSWGESGPQYF. The DNA for the CDR3 is TGTGCCAGCAGCTGGGGGGAGTCGGGCCCTCAGTACTTC. Based on the CDR3 plus reference TRBV5-4 and TRBJ2-4, the full variable domain is ETGVTQSPTHLIKTRGQQVTLRCSSQSGHNTVSWYQQALGQGPQFIFQYYREEENGRGNFPPRFSGLQFPNYSSELNVNALELDDSALYLCASSWGESGPQYFGAGTRLSVL.

V usage is TRBV2 and J usage is TRBJ1-4; 7 bases fit TRBD1. The germline V gene encodes CDR1 SNHLY and CDR2 FYNNEI. The CDR3 runs to 13 residues. Losses at the gene ends were 6 bases for V and 5 bases for J; bases not matched to a gene: 3. CDR3 nucleotide sequence: TGTGCCAGCAGGGGGGGACAGAATGAAAAACTGTTTTTT. Translation: CASRGGQNEKLFF.

V usage is TRBV11-2 and J usage is TRBJ2-1; 8 positions match TRBD1. Trimming at V came to 5 bases and at J to 5 bases, leaving 2 bases not matched to a gene. Germline CDR1 SGHAT, CDR2 FQNNGV. There are 13 residues in the CDR3. The CDR3 DNA is TGTGCCAGCAGCGCGGACAGGGACAATGAGCAGTTCTTC. Amino acids: CASSADRDNEQFF.

This clone was seen just once. The chain combines TRBV5-1 with TRBJ1-1, with TRBD1 matching 7 bases. V was clipped by 8 bases and J by 1 base; unmatched bases: 11. Germline V gene sequence: CDR1 SGHRS, CDR2 YFSETQ. This CDR3 has 15 residues. CDR3 protein: CASTHPGQTNTEAFF. The CDR3 DNA sequence: TGCGCCAGTACCCACCCGGGACAGACGAACACTGAAGCTTTCTTT.

The genes are TRBV7-2 and TRBJ2-7; weak D call: TRBD1 (6 bases). Between the trimmed V and J ends, which lost 5 bases and 7 bases, there was a span of 21 bases. This CDR3 region has 15 residues. CDR1 and CDR2 (germline): SGHTA, FQGNSA. CDR3 sequence: CASSPQRGDTGEQYF. The CDR3 nucleotides are TGTGCCAGCAGCCCCCAACGTGGGGACACCGGAGAGCAGTACTTC.

Only a few counts were recorded for this clone. V usage is TRBV3-1 (or the pseudogene TRBV3-2) and J usage is TRBJ2-1, with D unresolved. Germline-derived CDR1 and CDR2 are LGHDT and YNNKEL (reference sequence). Trimming pared 1 base from V and 9 bases from J, leaving 10 bases between. The CDR3 extends over 13 amino acids. For the CDR3, the DNA is TGTGCCAGCAGCCAAGTGCTAGGTGCTGAGCAGTTCTTC. Its protein product is CASSQVLGAEQFF.

This clone appeared many times. The V gene is TRBV3-1 (or the pseudogene TRBV3-2), the J gene TRBJ2-1; 8 nucleotides align to TRBD1. CDR1 is LGHDT, CDR2 YNNKEL, per germline (reference sequence). V lost 4 bases, J lost 11 bases, and 7 bases stayed unmatched. The CDR3 is 13 amino acids. Written as DNA, the CDR3 is TGTGCCAGCAGCCCGCGTACAGGGGGTAAGCAGTTCTTC. Protein sequence: CASSPRTGGKQFF.

A word on this clone: The sample contains more than one DNA sequence encoding this CDR3. The chain links TRBV5-1 to TRBJ1-4; 7 bases are a match to TRBD1. The trim removed 4 bases at V and 1 base at J, leaving 1 base unmatched. Germline assignment: CDR1 SGHRS and CDR2 YFSETQ. The CDR3 spans 14 residues. CDR3: CASSPGGTNEKLFF. The CDR3 DNA is TGCGCCAGCAGCCCAGGGGGAACTAATGAAAAACTGTTTTTT.

The chain joins TRBV6-1 to TRBJ1-1; 8 bases line up with TRBD1. The trim removed 6 bases at V and 0 bases at J, leaving 12 bases unmatched. Per germline, CDR1 MNHNS and CDR2 SASEGT. The CDR3 is 17 amino acids. As DNA, the CDR3 is TGTGCCAGCAGCGAACTGACAGGGGTAAAAGTGAACACTGAAGCTTTCTTT. This codes for CASSELTGVKVNTEAFF.

V and J are TRBV11-2 and TRBJ2-1; no clear D gene. V lost 3 bases and J lost 8, with 5 bases in between. This CDR3 spans 11 amino acids. In germline, CDR1 is SGHAT, CDR2 FQNNGV. DNA for the CDR3: TGTGCCAGCAGCTTCGAGCATGAGCAGTTCTTC. As protein: CASSFEHEQFF.

The chain carries TRBV5-4 and TRBJ2-7, with TRBD2 matching 8 bases. This CDR3 is built from 16 residues. Per germline, CDR1 SGHNT and CDR2 YYREEE (reference sequence). With V trimmed by 0 bases and J by 0 bases, 5 bases remained unmatched. CDR3 in amino acids: CASSLDSAGASYEQYF. DNA of the CDR3: TGTGCCAGCAGCTTGGACTCAGCGGGGGCCTCCTACGAGCAGTACTTC.

This chain uses TRBV6-1 with TRBJ1-2; 10 bases match TRBD1. The CDR3 covers 14 residues. In germline, CDR1 is MNHNS, CDR2 SASEGT. The V gene end was trimmed by 0 bases and the J gene end by 8 bases; junction bases not matched to a gene: 3. As DNA, the CDR3 is TGTGCCAGCAGTGAAGCCCGACAGGGGGCGGGCTACACCTTC. Amino acids: CASSEARQGAGYTF.

This chain joins TRBV18 and TRBJ1-2, with a weak D call TRBD1 (5 bases). Germline loops: CDR1 KGHSH, CDR2 LQKENI. This CDR3 spans 13 amino acids. V was cut by 0 bases and J by 4 bases, with 6 bases left in between. The CDR3 here is CASSPPTGYGYTF. The CDR3 DNA reads TGTGCCAGCTCACCACCTACAGGCTATGGCTACACCTTC.

This clone was counted once. CDR3 sequence (DNA): TGTGCCAGCAGCTTAGTGCGGGACAGGGGTGAAAAACTGTTTTTT. Translation gives CASSLVRDRGEKLFF. The chain recombines TRBV7-8 with TRBJ1-4; 10 nucleotides agree with TRBD1. V shed 1 base and J 7 bases; nucleotides not matched to a gene: 3. The CDR3 contains 15 residues. CDR1 is SGHVS and CDR2 is FQNEAQ in the germline V gene.

This chain joins TRBV6-5 and TRBJ2-7; 10 bases map to TRBD1. After removal of 6 bases from V and 6 bases from J, the junction contained 8 bases not matched to a gene. CDR3 length equals 14 residues. The germline CDR1 and CDR2 sequences are MNHEY and SVGAGI. The CDR3 is CASRNAGTGAEQYF. The CDR3 DNA reads as TGTGCCAGCAGGAACGCCGGGACAGGGGCCGAGCAGTACTTC.

The chain recombines TRBV10-2 with TRBJ2-1; 7 positions agree with TRBD1. Trimming cost V 7 bases and J 7 bases; bases outside gene matches: 7. Germline CDR1 reads WSHSY; CDR2 reads SAAADI. The CDR3 runs 13 residues. The CDR3, as DNA: TGCGCCAGCACGGACAGGCCAAGGAATGAGCAGTTCTTC. It codes for CASTDRPRNEQFF.

This clone has just one count. The sample contains more than one DNA sequence encoding this CDR3. This chain uses TRBV5-1 with TRBJ2-3; tentatively, D is TRBD2 (5 bases). The CDR3 is made up of 14 amino acids. Germline V gene data show CDR1 as SGHRS and CDR2 as YFSETQ. V dropped 0 bases and J dropped 1 base, with 6 bases sitting between them. CDR3 coding DNA: TGCGCCAGCAGCTTGGCGGAGGGCACAGATACGCAGTATTTT. Encoded protein: CASSLAEGTDTQYF.

The chain links TRBV7-9 to TRBJ1-1; no reliable D call. Trimming pared 1 base from V and 0 bases from J, leaving 9 bases between. The CDR3 is 15 amino acids. The germline V gene encodes CDR1 SEHNR and CDR2 FQNEAQ (reference sequence). CDR3 bases: TGTGCCAGCAGCTTAGGACATGGTATGAACACTGAAGCTTTCTTT. The encoded protein is CASSLGHGMNTEAFF.

The gene calls are TRBV7-3 and TRBJ2-5; 8 bases are shared with TRBD2. CDR1 and CDR2 (germline): SGHTA, FQGTGA. The CDR3 runs to 16 residues. Germline trimming cut 2 bases from V and 1 base from J; bases unmatched to any gene: 6. DNA of the CDR3: TGTGCCAGCAGCTTAGGCCCAGCGGGGGCCCAAGAGACCCAGTACTTC. It translates to CASSLGPAGAQETQYF. The full variable domain, rest sourced from reference TRBV7-3 and TRBJ2-5, is GAGVSQTPSNKVTEKGKYVELRCDPISGHTALYWYRQSLGQGPEFLIYFQGTGAADDSGLPNDRFFAVRPEGSVSTLKIQRTERGDSAVYLCASSLGPAGAQETQYFGPGTRLLVL.

The chain couples TRBV19 to TRBJ2-3; TRBD2 agrees at 8 bases. Per the germline V gene, CDR1 is LNHDA and CDR2 is SQIVND (reference sequence). J gave up 3 bases and V 3 bases, and 8 bases lay outside the gene matches. The CDR3 is 16 amino acids. The CDR3 sequence: CASSMVSGGLTDTQYF. CDR3 coding DNA: TGTGCCAGTAGTATGGTATCGGGAGGGTTGACAGATACGCAGTATTTT.

The chain is built from TRBV5-1 and TRBJ2-3, with D perhaps TRBD1 (6 bases). The CDR3 spans 14 residues. Trimming removed 4 bases at V and 3 bases at J, with 12 bases between. Germline values: CDR1 SGHRS, CDR2 YFSETQ. The CDR3 reads CASSTQGGTDTQYF. As DNA, the CDR3 is TGCGCCAGCAGCACACAGGGTGGTACAGATACGCAGTATTTT.

V and J are TRBV3-1 (or the pseudogene TRBV3-2) and TRBJ2-5, with 9 bases aligning to TRBD1. The CDR3 runs 15 residues. Germline-derived CDR1 and CDR2 are LGHDT and YNNKEL (reference sequence). The V gene end was trimmed by 6 bases and the J gene end by 0 bases; junction bases not matched to a gene: 5. This chain's CDR3 is CASSRTGANQETQYF. DNA of the CDR3: TGTGCCAGCAGTCGGACAGGGGCGAACCAAGAGACCCAGTACTTC.

The CDR3 protein is CASSQSGTGFDEQYF. DNA of the CDR3: TGCGCCAGCAGCCAATCAGGGACAGGGTTTGACGAGCAGTACTTC. The chain has TRBV4-1 and TRBJ2-7; 9 nucleotides line up with TRBD1. CDR1 and CDR2 (germline): MGHRA, YSYEKL. The V and J ends lost 2 bases and 5 bases, in that order; junction bases with no gene match: 7. CDR3 length equals 15 residues.

The genes are TRBV19 and TRBJ2-5; TRBD1 is a possible D gene (6 bases). Trimming stripped 5 bases from V and 3 bases from J, with 10 bases between. The CDR3 runs to 13 residues. Germline V gene data show CDR1 as LNHDA and CDR2 as SQIVND (reference sequence). The CDR3 DNA is TGTGCCAGTAGTGGACAGTCCAAAGAGACCCAGTACTTC. Its protein product is CASSGQSKETQYF.

The chain uses TRBV5-1 and TRBJ2-1; 10 bases are a match to TRBD1. CDR3 length: 14 amino acids. V shed 2 bases, J shed 6 bases, and the junction held 2 bases outside the gene matches. The germline V gene has CDR1 SGHRS and CDR2 YFSETQ. CDR3 in DNA: TGCGCCAGCAGCTTCCGACAGGGGGCCAATGAGCAGTTCTTC. Its protein product is CASSFRQGANEQFF.